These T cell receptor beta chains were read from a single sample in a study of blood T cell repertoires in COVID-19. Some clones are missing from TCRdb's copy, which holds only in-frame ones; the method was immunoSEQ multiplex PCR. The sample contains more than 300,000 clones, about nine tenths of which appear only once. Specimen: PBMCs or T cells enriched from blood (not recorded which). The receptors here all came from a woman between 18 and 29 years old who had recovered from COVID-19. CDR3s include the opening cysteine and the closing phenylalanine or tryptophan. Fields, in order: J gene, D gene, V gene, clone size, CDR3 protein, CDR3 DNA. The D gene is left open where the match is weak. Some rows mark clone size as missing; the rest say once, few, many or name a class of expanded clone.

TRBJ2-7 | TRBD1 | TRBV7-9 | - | CASSHYRGHEQYF | TGTGCCAGCAGCCACTACAGGGGGCACGAGCAGTACTTC
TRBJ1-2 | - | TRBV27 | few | CASSVSGPLNYGYTF | TGTGCCAGCAGTGTCTCAGGGCCACTCAACTATGGCTACACCTTC
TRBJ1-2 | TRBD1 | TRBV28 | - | CASSQGAGYGYTF | TGTGCCAGCAGTCAGGGGGCCGGCTATGGCTACACCTTC
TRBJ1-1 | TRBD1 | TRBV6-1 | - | CASSETGAFQNTEAFF | TGTGCCAGCAGTGAAACAGGGGCCTTCCAGAACACTGAAGCTTTCTTT
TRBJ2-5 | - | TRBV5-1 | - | CASSLGRGAGETQYF | TGCGCCAGCAGCTTGGGCCGGGGGGCTGGTGAGACCCAGTACTTC
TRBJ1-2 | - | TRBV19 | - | CASRGAQGKGYTF | TGTGCCAGTAGGGGAGCACAGGGCAAGGGCTACACCTTC
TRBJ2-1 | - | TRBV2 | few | CASSPNSYNEQFF | TGTGCCAGCAGCCCCAACTCATACAATGAGCAGTTCTTC
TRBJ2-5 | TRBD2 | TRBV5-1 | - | CASSGSGGSWETQYF | TGCGCCAGCAGCGGAAGCGGGGGGTCTTGGGAGACCCAGTACTTC
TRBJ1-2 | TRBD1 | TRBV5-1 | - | CASSLERGLGYTF | TGCGCCAGCAGCTTGGAAAGGGGGCTCGGCTACACCTTC
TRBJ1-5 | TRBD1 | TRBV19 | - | CASRHPGTGKSPQHF | TGTGCCAGTAGACACCCCGGGACAGGGAAATCGCCCCAGCATTTT
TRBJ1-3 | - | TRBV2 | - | CASSGTFGNTIYF | TGTGCCAGCAGTGGAACTTTTGGAAACACCATATATTTT
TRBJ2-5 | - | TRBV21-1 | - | CASSPWLEREGGETQYF | TGTGCCAGCAGCCCCTGGTTGGAGCGGGAGGGGGGAGAGACCCAGTACTTC
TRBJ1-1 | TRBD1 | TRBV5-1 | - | CASSLQGAFTEAFF | TGCGCCAGCAGCCTTCAGGGGGCTTTCACTGAAGCTTTCTTT
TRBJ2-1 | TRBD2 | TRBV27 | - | CASSPTVDLAGASNEQFF | TGTGCCAGCAGTCCGACGGTCGATCTAGCGGGAGCCAGCAATGAGCAGTTCTTC
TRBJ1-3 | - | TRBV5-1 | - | CASSPTTGISGNTIYF | TGCGCCAGCAGCCCTACTACAGGGATCTCCGGAAACACCATATATTTT
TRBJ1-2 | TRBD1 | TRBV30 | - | CALGDRGQGFGGYTF | TGTGCCCTGGGGGACCGAGGACAGGGGTTTGGTGGCTACACCTTC
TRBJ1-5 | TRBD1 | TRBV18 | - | CASSPGTAYNQPQHF | TGTGCCAGCTCACCTGGGACAGCCTACAATCAGCCCCAGCATTTT
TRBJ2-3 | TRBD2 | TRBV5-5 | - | CASSRGLARNTDTQYF | TGTGCCAGCAGCAGGGGACTAGCGAGAAACACAGATACGCAGTATTTT
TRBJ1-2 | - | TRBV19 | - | CASDTAGRYGYTF | TGTGCCAGTGATACAGCGGGACGCTATGGCTACACCTTC
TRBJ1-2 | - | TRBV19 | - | CASTTHRDYNYGYTF | TGTGCCAGTACCACACACAGGGACTATAACTATGGCTACACCTTC
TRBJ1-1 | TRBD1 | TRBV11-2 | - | CASRAGTGGREGEAFF | TGTGCCAGCCGCGCCGGGACAGGGGGCAGGGAGGGTGAAGCTTTCTTT
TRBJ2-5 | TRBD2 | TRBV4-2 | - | CASSAIGAAGGETQYF | TGTGCCAGCAGCGCCATTGGGGCGGCGGGAGGCGAGACCCAGTACTTC
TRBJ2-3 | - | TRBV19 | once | CASSTRDTDTQYF | TGTGCCAGTAGCACTAGAGACACAGATACGCAGTATTTT
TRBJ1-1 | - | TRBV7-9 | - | CASSLDITTDAPSEAFF | TGTGCCAGCAGCTTAGACATAACAACAGATGCTCCTTCTGAAGCTTTCTTT
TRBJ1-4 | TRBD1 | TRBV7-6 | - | CASTKGTGNEKLFF | TGTGCCAGCACAAAGGGGACAGGGAATGAAAAACTGTTTTTT
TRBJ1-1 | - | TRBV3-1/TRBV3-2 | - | CASSQDSGRTEAFF | TGTGCCAGCAGCCAAGATTCCGGGAGGACTGAAGCTTTCTTT
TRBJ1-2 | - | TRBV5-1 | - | CASSPEPNYGYTF | TGCGCCAGCAGCCCCGAGCCAAACTATGGCTACACCTTC
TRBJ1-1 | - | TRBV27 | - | CASSLGANTEAFF | TGTGCCAGCAGTTTGGGCGCGAACACTGAAGCTTTCTTT
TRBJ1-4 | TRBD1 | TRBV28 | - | CASSPDRVWLGRNEKLFF | TGTGCCAGCAGCCCGGACAGGGTTTGGCTCGGCCGGAATGAAAAACTGTTTTTT
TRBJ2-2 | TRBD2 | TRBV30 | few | CACPSPLGLGYTGELFF | TGTGCCTGCCCTTCCCCGTTAGGACTAGGGTACACCGGGGAGCTGTTTTTT
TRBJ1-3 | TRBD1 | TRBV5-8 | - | CASSSSSGDRASGNTIYF | TGTGCCAGCAGCTCATCCTCTGGGGACAGGGCGTCCGGAAACACCATATATTTT
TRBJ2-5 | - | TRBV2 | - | CASSDSRISTQYF | TGTGCCAGCAGTGATTCTAGAATTTCGACCCAGTACTTC
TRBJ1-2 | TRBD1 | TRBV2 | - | CASSDWGTGGYTF | TGTGCCAGCAGTGATTGGGGGACAGGCGGCTACACCTTC
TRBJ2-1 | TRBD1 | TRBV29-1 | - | CSGQGNEQFF | TGCAGCGGACAGGGGAATGAGCAGTTCTTC
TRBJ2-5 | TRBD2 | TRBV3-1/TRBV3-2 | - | CASSLGRAGGTQYF | TGTGCCAGCAGCCTTGGACGGGCGGGGGGGACCCAGTACTTC
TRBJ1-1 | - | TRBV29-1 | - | CSVDSVGEAFF | TGCAGCGTTGATAGCGTCGGGGAAGCTTTCTTT
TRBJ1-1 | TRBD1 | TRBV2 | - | CASSLQGPTEAFF | TGTGCCAGCAGCCTACAGGGGCCCACTGAAGCTTTCTTT
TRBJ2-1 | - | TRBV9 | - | CASSVQDSSYNEQFF | TGTGCCAGCAGCGTGCAGGACAGCTCCTACAATGAGCAGTTCTTC
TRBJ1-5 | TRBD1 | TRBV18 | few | CASSPQGGGQPQHF | TGTGCCAGCTCACCGCAGGGGGGTGGACAGCCCCAGCATTTT
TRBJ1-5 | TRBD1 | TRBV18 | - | CASSRGTGMGQPQHF | TGTGCCAGCTCAAGGGGGACAGGGATGGGTCAGCCCCAGCATTTT
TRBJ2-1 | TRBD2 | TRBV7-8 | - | CASSLEPSGIPYEQFF | TGTGCCAGCAGCTTAGAACCAAGCGGGATCCCTTATGAGCAGTTCTTC
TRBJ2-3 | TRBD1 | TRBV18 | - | CASSPLGQGPSSTDTQYF | TGTGCCAGCTCCCCTCTGGGACAGGGACCTTCTAGCACAGATACGCAGTATTTT
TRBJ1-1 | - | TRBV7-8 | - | CASSPLGRPNTEAFF | TGTGCCAGCAGCCCACTGGGGCGGCCGAACACTGAAGCTTTCTTT
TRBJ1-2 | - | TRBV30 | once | CALKNPRVRRNYGYTF | TGTGCCCTAAAAAACCCCCGGGTGCGACGGAACTATGGCTACACCTTC
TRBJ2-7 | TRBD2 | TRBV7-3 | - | CASSPLAGGSYEQYF | TGTGCCAGCAGCCCCCTAGCGGGAGGTTCCTACGAGCAGTACTTC
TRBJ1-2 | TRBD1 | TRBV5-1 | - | CASSGSPGQGYYGYTF | TGCGCCAGCAGCGGGTCGCCGGGACAGGGATACTATGGCTACACCTTC
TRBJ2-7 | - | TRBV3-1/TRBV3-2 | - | CASSQVPNRYGTSYEQYF | TGTGCCAGCAGCCAAGTTCCAAACCGGTACGGTACTTCCTACGAGCAGTACTTC
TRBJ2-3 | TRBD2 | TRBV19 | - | CASTAGTSGLWDTQYF | TGTGCCAGTACGGCCGGGACTAGCGGCCTTTGGGATACGCAGTATTTT
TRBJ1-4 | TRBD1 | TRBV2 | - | CASAGQGYEKLFF | TGTGCCAGCGCGGGACAGGGGTATGAAAAACTGTTTTTT
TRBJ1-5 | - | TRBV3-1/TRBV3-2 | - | CASSQDNYQPQHF | TGTGCCAGCAGCCAGGACAACTATCAGCCCCAGCATTTT
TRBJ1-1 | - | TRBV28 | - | CASTKRGWTNTEAFF | TGTGCCAGCACCAAAAGGGGTTGGACAAACACTGAAGCTTTCTTT
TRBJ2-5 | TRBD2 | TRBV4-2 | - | CASSQETGLAGGPQETQYF | TGTGCCAGCAGCCAAGAGACCGGACTAGCGGGGGGGCCCCAAGAGACCCAGTACTTC
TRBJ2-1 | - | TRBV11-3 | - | CASSLSNLVYNEQFF | TGTGCCAGCAGCTTATCTAATCTCGTCTACAATGAGCAGTTCTTC
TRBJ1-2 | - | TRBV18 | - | CASSPSLREISTF | TGTGCCAGCTCACCGAGTTTACGGGAAATTTCCACCTTC